This TCR beta chain was documented in a study of T cells after yellow fever vaccination. Study information: The SMART-Seq v4 Ultra Low Input method served to prepare the low-cell-number fractions. Study observations and caveats: Clonotype sharing between CD4 and CD8 compartments was small.

Germline-derived CDR1 and CDR2 are MNHNS and SASEGT. The CDR3 extends over 17 amino acids. The J segment lost 0 bases and the V segment lost 6 bases, leaving 13 bases of the junction unmatched. The study made its TCR cDNA through 5'RACE template switching. That step introduced a universal primer site along with UMIs. TCRdb passed the 5' RACE reads through MiXCR, listing each CDR3 protein once. The sample lists under 200,000 distinct CDR3 sequences, more than 5.5% occurring once. This clonotype occurred many times. The antigen remains undetermined. The chain has TRBV6-1 and TRBJ2-7; 8 bases fit TRBD2. This clonotype was obtained from a man between 18 and 29 years old who received the YFV17D yellow fever vaccine. This material consisted of CD4+ T cells sorted from PBMCs, taken 5 days after the first yellow fever vaccination. In DNA, the CDR3 is TGTGCCAGCAGACCCCCGGGGGGGACTTCGAGCTCCTACGAGCAGTACTTC. Translated, it gives CASRPPGGTSSSYEQYF.